This T cell receptor (beta chain) was identified during a study of glioma-infiltrating T cells. Regarding the study as a whole: Only very few CDR3 sequences appeared in both tissue and blood. Above-expected tissue-blood divergence occurred in all gliomas, most in low-grade ones.

From germline, CDR1 is SGHTA and CDR2 FQGNSA. The CDR3 sequence is 13 residues long. A remark on this clonotype: As yet, its antigen is unknown. A read error is possible here, since a much larger clone lies one base away.

Using RNA template, CDR3s of TCR alpha and beta were amplified with iRepertoire arm-PCR. For one-step reverse transcription and amplification, 100-400 ng of tissue mRNA or PBMC total RNA was used. From the multiplex PCR reads, TCRdb called clonotypes with MiXCR, one entry per CDR3 protein. This sample has roughly 100,000 distinct CDR3 sequences; about 30% occur once, and the top ten carry approximately 43%. V and J are TRBV7-2 and TRBJ2-1, with D possibly matching TRBD1 (5 bases). The TCR originated in a human donor with low-grade glioma or glioblastoma, undergoing nonglioma brain surgery, or in good health (not recorded which). The sample taken for sequencing was glioma tissue, nonneoplastic brain tissue, or PBMCs (not recorded which). In DNA, the CDR3 is TGTGCCAGCAGCTCTCAGGGATACAATGGGCAGTTCTTC. Residues: CASSSQGYNGQFF. The full variable domain, with the rest looked up from reference TRBV7-2 and TRBJ2-1, is GAGVSQSPSNKVTEKGKDVELRCDPISGHTALYWYRQSLGQGLEFLIYFQGNSAPDKSGLPSDRFSAERTGGSVSTLTIQRTQQEDSAVYLCASSSQGYNGQFFGPGTRLTVL.